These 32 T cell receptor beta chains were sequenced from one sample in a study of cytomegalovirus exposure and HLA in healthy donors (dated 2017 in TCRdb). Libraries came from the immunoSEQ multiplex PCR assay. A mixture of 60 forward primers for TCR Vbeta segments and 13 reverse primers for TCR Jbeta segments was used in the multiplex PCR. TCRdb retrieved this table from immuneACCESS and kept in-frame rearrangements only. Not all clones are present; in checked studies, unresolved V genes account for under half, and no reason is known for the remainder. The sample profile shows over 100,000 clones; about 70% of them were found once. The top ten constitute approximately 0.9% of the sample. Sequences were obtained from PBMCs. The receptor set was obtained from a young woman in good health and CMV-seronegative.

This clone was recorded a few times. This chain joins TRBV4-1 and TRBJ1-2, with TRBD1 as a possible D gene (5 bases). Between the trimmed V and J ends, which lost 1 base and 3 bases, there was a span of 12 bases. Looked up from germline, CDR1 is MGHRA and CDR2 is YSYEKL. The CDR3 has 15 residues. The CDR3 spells CASSQGLGGDYGYTF. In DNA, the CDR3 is TGCGCCAGCAGCCAAGGATTGGGGGGGGACTATGGCTACACCTTC.

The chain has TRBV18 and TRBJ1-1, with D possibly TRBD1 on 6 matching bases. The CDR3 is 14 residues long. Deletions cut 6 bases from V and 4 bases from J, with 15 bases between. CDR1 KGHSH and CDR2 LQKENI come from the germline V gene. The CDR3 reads CASSPQTGRTEAFF. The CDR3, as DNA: TGTGCCAGCTCTCCTCAAACAGGGCGCACTGAAGCTTTCTTT.

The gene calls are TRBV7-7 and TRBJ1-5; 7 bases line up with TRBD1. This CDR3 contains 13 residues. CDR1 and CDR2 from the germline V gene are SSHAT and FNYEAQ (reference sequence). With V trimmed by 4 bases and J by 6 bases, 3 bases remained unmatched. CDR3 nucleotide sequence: TGTGCCAGCAGCTCCGGGACAGCTCAGCCCCAGCATTTT. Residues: CASSSGTAQPQHF.

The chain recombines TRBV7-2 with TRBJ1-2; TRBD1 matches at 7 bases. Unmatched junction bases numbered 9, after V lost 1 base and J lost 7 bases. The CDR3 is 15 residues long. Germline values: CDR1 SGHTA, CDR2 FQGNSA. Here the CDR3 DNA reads TGTGCCAGCAGCTTAGTTCAAGGGGGCGCTTCTGGCTACACCTTC. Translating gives CASSLVQGGASGYTF.

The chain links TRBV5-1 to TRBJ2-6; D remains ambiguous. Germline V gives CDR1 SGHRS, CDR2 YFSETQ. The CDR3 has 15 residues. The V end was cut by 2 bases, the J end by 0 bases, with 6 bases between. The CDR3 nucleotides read TGCGCCAGCAGCTTAACGGGCTCTGGGGCCAACGTCCTGACTTTC. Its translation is CASSLTGSGANVLTF.

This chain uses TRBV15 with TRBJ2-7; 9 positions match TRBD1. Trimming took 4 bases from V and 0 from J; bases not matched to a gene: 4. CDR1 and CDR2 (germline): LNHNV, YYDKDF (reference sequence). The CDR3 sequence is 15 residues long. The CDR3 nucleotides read TGTGCCACCAGCACCGGGACAGGGAGCTCCTACGAGCAGTACTTC. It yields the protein CATSTGTGSSYEQYF.

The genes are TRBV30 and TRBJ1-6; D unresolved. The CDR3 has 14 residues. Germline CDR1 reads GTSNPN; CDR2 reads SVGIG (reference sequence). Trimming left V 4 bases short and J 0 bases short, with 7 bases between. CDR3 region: CAWTRSSYNSPLHF. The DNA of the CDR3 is TGTGCCTGGACAAGGAGCTCCTATAATTCACCCCTCCACTTT.

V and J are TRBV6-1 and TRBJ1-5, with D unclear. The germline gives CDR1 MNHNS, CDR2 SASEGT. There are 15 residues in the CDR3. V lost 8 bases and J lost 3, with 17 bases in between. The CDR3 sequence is CASSPGRRNNQPQHF. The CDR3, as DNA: TGTGCCAGCTCCCCCGGGCGGAGGAACAATCAGCCCCAGCATTTT.

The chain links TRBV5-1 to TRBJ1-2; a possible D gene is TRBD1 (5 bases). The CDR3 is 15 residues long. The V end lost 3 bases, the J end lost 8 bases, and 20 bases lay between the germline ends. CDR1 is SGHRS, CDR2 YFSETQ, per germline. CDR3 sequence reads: CASSSLDSSMGGYTF. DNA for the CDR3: TGCGCCAGCAGCTCTTTAGACAGCTCTATGGGAGGCTACACCTTC. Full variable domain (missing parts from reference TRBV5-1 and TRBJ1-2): KAGVTQTPRYLIKTRGQQVTLSCSPISGHRSVSWYQQTPGQGLQFLFEYFSETQRNKGNFPGRFSGRQFSNSRSEMNVSTLELGDSALYLCASSSLDSSMGGYTFGSGTRLTVV.

CDR3 nucleotide sequence: TGTGCCAGCAGTGAAGAGGGGACAAGCGTCTACGAGCAGTACTTC. Translating gives CASSEEGTSVYEQYF. This chain joins TRBV6-1 and TRBJ2-7; weak D call: TRBD1 (6 bases). The V gene lost 1 base and the J gene lost 3 bases, with 13 bases spanning the gap. Germline values: CDR1 MNHNS, CDR2 SASEGT. The CDR3 totals 15 residues.

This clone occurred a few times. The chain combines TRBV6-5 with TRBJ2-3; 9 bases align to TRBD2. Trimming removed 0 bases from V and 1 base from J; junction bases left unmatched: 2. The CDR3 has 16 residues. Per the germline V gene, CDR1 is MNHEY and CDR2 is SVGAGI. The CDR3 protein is CASSYSSGGRTDTQYF. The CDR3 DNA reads TGTGCCAGCAGTTACTCTAGCGGGGGTCGCACAGATACGCAGTATTTT.

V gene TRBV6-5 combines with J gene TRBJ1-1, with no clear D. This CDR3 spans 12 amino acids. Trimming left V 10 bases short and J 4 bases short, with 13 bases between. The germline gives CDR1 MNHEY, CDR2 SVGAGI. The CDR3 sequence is CATRVKSTEAFF. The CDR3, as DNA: TGTGCCACCCGGGTCAAATCCACTGAAGCTTTCTTT.

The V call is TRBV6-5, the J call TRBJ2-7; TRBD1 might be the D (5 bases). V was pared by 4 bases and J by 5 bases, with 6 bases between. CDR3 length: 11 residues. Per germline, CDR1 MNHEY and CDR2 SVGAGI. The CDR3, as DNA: TGTGCCAGCAGTTCAGGGAACGAGCAGTACTTC. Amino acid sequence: CASSSGNEQYF.

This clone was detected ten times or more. The chain's CDR3 is CASSGAGTQEVGPQHF. CDR3 coding DNA: TGTGCCAGCAGTGGGGCCGGGACACAGGAGGTTGGGCCCCAGCATTTT. This chain uses TRBV6-1 with TRBJ1-5, with a tentative D call TRBD1 (6 bases). The CDR3 runs 16 residues. CDR1 is MNHNS and CDR2 is SASEGT in the germline V gene. V was clipped by 4 bases and J by 9 bases, with 22 bases between them.

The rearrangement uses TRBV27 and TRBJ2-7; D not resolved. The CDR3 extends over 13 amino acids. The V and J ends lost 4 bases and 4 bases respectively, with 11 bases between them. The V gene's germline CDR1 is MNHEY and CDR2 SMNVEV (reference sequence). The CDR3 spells CASSYSNNYEQYF. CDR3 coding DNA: TGTGCCAGCAGTTATAGCAACAATTACGAGCAGTACTTC.

The CDR3 protein is CASSLRGWPSGNTIYF. CDR3 DNA sequence: TGTGCCAGCAGCTTGCGGGGTTGGCCCTCTGGAAACACCATATATTTT. This chain links TRBV5-6 with TRBJ1-3; no definite D call. This CDR3 has 16 amino acids. Germline-derived CDR1 and CDR2 are SGHDT and YYEEEE. V lost 1 base to trimming and J lost 0 bases, with 11 bases between them.

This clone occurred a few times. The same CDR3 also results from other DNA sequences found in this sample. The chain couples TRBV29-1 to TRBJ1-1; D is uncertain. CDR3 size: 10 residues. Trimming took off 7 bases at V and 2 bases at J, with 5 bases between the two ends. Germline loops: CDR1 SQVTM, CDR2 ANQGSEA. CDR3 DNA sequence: TGCAGCGCCACAAACACTGAAGCTTTCTTT. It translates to CSATNTEAFF.

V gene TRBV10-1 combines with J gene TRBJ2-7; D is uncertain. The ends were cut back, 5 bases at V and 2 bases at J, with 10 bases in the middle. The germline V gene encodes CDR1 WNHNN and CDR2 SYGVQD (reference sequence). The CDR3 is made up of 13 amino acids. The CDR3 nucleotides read TGCGCCAGCAGTAGAACTTCTCCCTACGAGCAGTACTTC. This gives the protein CASSRTSPYEQYF.

This chain's CDR3 is CASSPPAGQPNYGYTF. CDR3 bases: TGTGCCAGTAGTCCCCCAGCAGGGCAACCTAACTATGGCTACACCTTC. J is TRBJ1-2 and V is TRBV19, with D possibly TRBD1 on 5 matching bases. The CDR3 is 16 residues long. V was trimmed by 5 bases and J by 0 bases, leaving 16 bases between them. Germline values: CDR1 LNHDA, CDR2 SQIVND (reference sequence).

The CDR3 nucleotides are TGTGCCAGCAGTTTAAGTATGGTAGCTGAAGCTTTCTTT. Encoded protein: CASSLSMVAEAFF. The chain uses TRBV27 and TRBJ1-1, with D unresolved. The ends were cut back, 2 bases at V and 6 bases at J, with 10 bases in the middle. The CDR3 is 13 amino acids. Per the germline V gene, CDR1 is MNHEY and CDR2 is SMNVEV (reference sequence).

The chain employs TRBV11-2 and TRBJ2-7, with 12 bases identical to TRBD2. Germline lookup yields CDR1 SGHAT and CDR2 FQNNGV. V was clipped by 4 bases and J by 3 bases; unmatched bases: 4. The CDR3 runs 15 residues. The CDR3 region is CASSWGLAGLYEQYF. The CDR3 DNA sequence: TGTGCCAGCAGCTGGGGACTAGCGGGCCTCTACGAGCAGTACTTC. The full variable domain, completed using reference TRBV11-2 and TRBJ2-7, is EAGVAQSPRYKIIEKRQSVAFWCNPISGHATLYWYQQILGQGPKLLIQFQNNGVVDDSQLPKDRFSAERLKGVDSTLKIQPAKLEDSAVYLCASSWGLAGLYEQYFGPGTRLTVT.

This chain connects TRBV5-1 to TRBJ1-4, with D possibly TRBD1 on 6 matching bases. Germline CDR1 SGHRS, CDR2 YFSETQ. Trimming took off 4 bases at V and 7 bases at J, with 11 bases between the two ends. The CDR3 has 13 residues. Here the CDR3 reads CASSVTGSEKLFF. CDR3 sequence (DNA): TGCGCCAGCAGCGTAACAGGGAGTGAAAAACTGTTTTTT.

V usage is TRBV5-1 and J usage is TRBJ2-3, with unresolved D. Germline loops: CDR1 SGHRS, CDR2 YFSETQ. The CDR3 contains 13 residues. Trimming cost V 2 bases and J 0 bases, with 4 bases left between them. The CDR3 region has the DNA TGCGCCAGCAGCTTCTCCAGCACAGATACGCAGTATTTT. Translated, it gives CASSFSSTDTQYF.

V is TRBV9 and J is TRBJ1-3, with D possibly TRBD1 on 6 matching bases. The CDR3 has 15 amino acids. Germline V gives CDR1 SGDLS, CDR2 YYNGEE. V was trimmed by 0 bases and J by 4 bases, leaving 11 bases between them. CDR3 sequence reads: CASSVAGAEGNTIYF. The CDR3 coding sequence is TGTGCCAGCAGCGTAGCAGGGGCGGAGGGAAACACCATATATTTT.

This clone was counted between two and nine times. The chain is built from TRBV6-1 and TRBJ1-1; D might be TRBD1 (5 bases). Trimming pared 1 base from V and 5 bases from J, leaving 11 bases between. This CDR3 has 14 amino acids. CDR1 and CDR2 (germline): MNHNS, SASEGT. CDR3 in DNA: TGTGCCAGCAGTGAAGAGGGGCGTCGGACTGAAGCTTTCTTT. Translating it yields CASSEEGRRTEAFF.

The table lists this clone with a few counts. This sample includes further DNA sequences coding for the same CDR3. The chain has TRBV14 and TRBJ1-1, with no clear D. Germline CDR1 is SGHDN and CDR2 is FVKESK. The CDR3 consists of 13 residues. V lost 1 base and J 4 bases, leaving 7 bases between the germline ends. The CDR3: CASSQVRGTEAFF. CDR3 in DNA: TGTGCCAGCAGCCAAGTGCGGGGCACTGAAGCTTTCTTT. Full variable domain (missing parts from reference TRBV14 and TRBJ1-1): EAGVTQFPSHSVIEKGQTVTLRCDPISGHDNLYWYRRVMGKEIKFLLHFVKESKQDESGMPNNRFLAERTGGTYSTLKVQPAELEDSGVYFCASSQVRGTEAFFGQGTRLTVV.

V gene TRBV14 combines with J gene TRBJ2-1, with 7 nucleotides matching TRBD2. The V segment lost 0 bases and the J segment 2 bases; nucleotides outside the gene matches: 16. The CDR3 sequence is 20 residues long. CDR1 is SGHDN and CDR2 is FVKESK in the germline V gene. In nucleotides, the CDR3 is TGTGCCAGCAGCCAAGATATGGGCGTTTTCGGAGCGGGGACCTACAATGAGCAGTTCTTC. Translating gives CASSQDMGVFGAGTYNEQFF. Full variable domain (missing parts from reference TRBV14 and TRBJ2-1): EAGVTQFPSHSVIEKGQTVTLRCDPISGHDNLYWYRRVMGKEIKFLLHFVKESKQDESGMPNNRFLAERTGGTYSTLKVQPAELEDSGVYFCASSQDMGVFGAGTYNEQFFGPGTRLTVL.

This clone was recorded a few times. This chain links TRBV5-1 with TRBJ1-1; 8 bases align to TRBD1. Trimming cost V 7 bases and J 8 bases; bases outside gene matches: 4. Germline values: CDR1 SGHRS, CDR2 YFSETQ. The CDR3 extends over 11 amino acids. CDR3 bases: TGCGCCAGCGCCCGGGACAGGGAAGCTTTCTTT. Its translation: CASARDREAFF.

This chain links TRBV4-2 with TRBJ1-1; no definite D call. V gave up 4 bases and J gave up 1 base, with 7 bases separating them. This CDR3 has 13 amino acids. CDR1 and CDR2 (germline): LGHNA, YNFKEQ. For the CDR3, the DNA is TGTGCCAGCAGCCTCACAGCGAACACTGAAGCTTTCTTT. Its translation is CASSLTANTEAFF.

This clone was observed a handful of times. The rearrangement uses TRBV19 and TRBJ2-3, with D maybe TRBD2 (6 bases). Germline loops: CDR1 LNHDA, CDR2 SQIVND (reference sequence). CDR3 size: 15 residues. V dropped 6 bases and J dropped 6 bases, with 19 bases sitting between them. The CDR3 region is CASRDRDSTLDTQYF. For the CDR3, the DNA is TGTGCCAGTAGGGACCGGGACTCGACATTGGATACGCAGTATTTT.

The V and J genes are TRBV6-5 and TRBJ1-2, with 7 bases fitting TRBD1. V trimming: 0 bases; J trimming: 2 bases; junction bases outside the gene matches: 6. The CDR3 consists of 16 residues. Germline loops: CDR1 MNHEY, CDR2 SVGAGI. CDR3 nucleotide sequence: TGTGCCAGCAGTTACTCGGTCGTGGGACAGAACTATGGCTACACCTTC. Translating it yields CASSYSVVGQNYGYTF.

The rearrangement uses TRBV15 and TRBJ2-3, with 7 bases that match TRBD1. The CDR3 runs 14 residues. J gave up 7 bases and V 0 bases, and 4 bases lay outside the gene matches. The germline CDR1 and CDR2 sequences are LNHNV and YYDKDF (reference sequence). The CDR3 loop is CATSRDRQGNTQYF. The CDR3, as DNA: TGTGCCACCAGCAGAGATAGACAGGGAAATACGCAGTATTTT. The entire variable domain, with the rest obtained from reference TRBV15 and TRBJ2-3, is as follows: DAMVIQNPRYQVTQFGKPVTLSCSQTLNHNVMYWYQQKSSQAPKLLFHYYDKDFNNEADTPDNFQSRRPNTSFCFLDIRSPGLGDTAMYLCATSRDRQGNTQYFGPGTRLTVL.